Shown below are 15 T cell receptor beta chains from a single sample sequenced in a study of blood T cell repertoires in COVID-19. The table came from immunoSEQ multiplex PCR; TCRdb's copy has only in-frame clones and leaves some out. The sample holds some 300,000 clones; 86% are singletons and the top ten take less than 4.5%. Sequencing was done on a sample of PBMCs or T cells enriched from blood (not recorded which). All receptors come from a man aged 30-40 years who had recovered from COVID-19.

This chain links TRBV5-1 with TRBJ2-5, with 9 bases aligning to TRBD1. V lost 4 bases, J lost 2 bases, and 15 bases stayed unmatched. Germline assignment: CDR1 SGHRS and CDR2 YFSETQ. The CDR3 covers 18 residues. CDR3 bases: TGCGCCAGCAGCGTGGGACAGGGATTGGGGGGCAGGCAAGAGACCCAGTACTTC. Amino acids: CASSVGQGLGGRQETQYF.

Only a few counts were recorded for this clone. V and J are TRBV7-9 and TRBJ2-2; no reliable D call. Germline V lookup: CDR1 SEHNR, CDR2 FQNEAQ (reference sequence). With 5 bases removed from V and 3 bases from J, the gap between germline ends came to 13 bases. The CDR3 totals 15 residues. The CDR3 DNA sequence: TGTGCCAGCAGCCCCCATACTTTAGACACCGGGGAGCTGTTTTTT. The encoded protein is CASSPHTLDTGELFF.

The gene calls are TRBV10-3 and TRBJ2-3; 10 bases are a match to TRBD1. Germline V lookup: CDR1 ENHRY, CDR2 SYGVKD. This CDR3 is built from 16 residues. J lost 3 bases, V lost 6 bases, and 9 bases had no gene match. The CDR3 region has the DNA TGTGCCATCAGGTCCGGGGGACAGGGGTCGACAGATACGCAGTATTTT. It is translated as CAIRSGGQGSTDTQYF.

This clone has just a few counts. The chain combines TRBV13 with TRBJ1-3, with D possibly matching TRBD1 (6 bases). The CDR3 runs to 14 residues. V lost 5 bases and J 6 bases, leaving 14 bases between the germline ends. Germline loops: CDR1 PRHDT, CDR2 FYEKMQ (reference sequence). CDR3 nucleotides: TGTGCCAGCAGCCCACAGGGAATAGAAAACACCATATATTTT. Protein: CASSPQGIENTIYF.

J is TRBJ1-1 and V is TRBV5-4; 9 bases are a match to TRBD1. Germline V gene sequence: CDR1 SGHNT, CDR2 YYREEE (reference sequence). The CDR3 contains 14 residues. V lost 0 bases and J lost 6; bases outside the gene matches: 3. As DNA, the CDR3 is TGTGCCAGCAGCTTGGGGACAGGGGTGGCTGAAGCTTTCTTT. Translated, it gives CASSLGTGVAEAFF.

This chain joins TRBV12-5 and TRBJ1-5; 7 bases are a match to TRBD1. This CDR3 region has 16 residues. Germline-derived CDR1 and CDR2 are LGHNT and FRNRAP. Trimming removed 5 bases from V and 3 bases from J; junction bases left unmatched: 10. The CDR3 bases are TGTGCTAGTGGTCTATCCAGGGACAGCTCCAATCAGCCCCAGCATTTT. Its translation is CASGLSRDSSNQPQHF.

J is TRBJ1-2 and V is TRBV18, with D perhaps matching TRBD1 (6 bases). CDR3 length: 16 residues. Germline CDR1 is KGHSH and CDR2 is LQKENI. V gave up 6 bases and J gave up 5 bases, with 22 bases separating them. Written as DNA, the CDR3 is TGTGCCAGCTCTACAGGGCCCTCTGCGGACGGGTATGGCTACACCTTC. Amino acid sequence: CASSTGPSADGYGYTF.

This chain links TRBV6-6 with TRBJ1-2; TRBD1 is a possible D gene (6 bases). The CDR3 has 16 amino acids. Germline loops: CDR1 MNHNY, CDR2 SVGAGI (reference sequence). V was shortened by 7 bases and J by 0 bases, with 18 bases between the two germline ends. The CDR3 here is CASTVHRDTANYGYTF. For the CDR3, the DNA is TGTGCCAGCACGGTTCATCGGGACACCGCTAACTATGGCTACACCTTC.

V is TRBV7-9 and J is TRBJ2-5; tentatively, D is TRBD1 (5 bases). Per the germline V gene, CDR1 is SEHNR and CDR2 is FQNEAQ (reference sequence). V was trimmed by 2 bases and J by 5 bases, leaving 15 bases between them. The CDR3 length is 15 residues. CDR3 in DNA: TGTGCCAGCAGCTTAAGTCCCAGGGTAGTCGAGACCCAGTACTTC. It is translated as CASSLSPRVVETQYF.

The chain carries TRBV27 and TRBJ1-5; 8 bases line up with TRBD1. The germline V gene encodes CDR1 MNHEY and CDR2 SMNVEV (reference sequence). J gave up 4 bases and V 4 bases, and 9 bases lay outside the gene matches. The CDR3 has 16 residues. The CDR3 DNA follows: TGTGCCAGCAGTTCCTTGGGCAGGGGGCCTAATCAGCCCCAGCATTTT. Encoded protein: CASSSLGRGPNQPQHF.

This clone was seen once. The chain links TRBV7-9 to TRBJ2-3, with D possibly matching TRBD2 (6 bases). CDR1 SEHNR and CDR2 FQNEAQ come from the germline V gene (reference sequence). This CDR3 is built from 16 residues. Trimming cost V 4 bases and J 0 bases, with 14 bases left between them. The CDR3 region is CASSSVADLSTDTQYF. The DNA for the CDR3 is TGTGCCAGCAGCTCCGTAGCGGACCTCAGCACAGATACGCAGTATTTT.

This chain uses TRBV6-1 with TRBJ1-1; tentatively, D is TRBD1 (6 bases). Deletions cut 2 bases from V and 6 bases from J, with 22 bases between. Germline loops: CDR1 MNHNS, CDR2 SASEGT. The CDR3 runs to 17 residues. The CDR3 DNA reads TGTGCCAGCAGTGAAACCTTAATCATAAACAGGGCCCCTGAAGCTTTCTTT. Residues: CASSETLIINRAPEAFF.

This chain uses TRBV7-2 with TRBJ2-5; 12 nucleotides agree with TRBD1. There are 18 residues in the CDR3. Germline CDR1 and CDR2: SGHTA and FQGNSA. J gave up 5 bases and V 6 bases, and 16 bases lay outside the gene matches. Here the CDR3 reads CASSSRIQGQGARETQYF. The CDR3 DNA reads as TGTGCCAGCAGTTCCCGGATCCAGGGACAGGGGGCCCGGGAGACCCAGTACTTC.

The chain carries TRBV11-3 and TRBJ1-2, with a weak D call TRBD1 (6 bases). The CDR3 is 12 amino acids. The germline V gene encodes CDR1 SGHNT and CDR2 YENEEA. Between the trimmed V and J ends, which lost 7 bases and 5 bases, there was a span of 11 bases. DNA of the CDR3: TGTGCCAGCACCCAGGGGTCGTATGGCTACACCTTC. This sequence encodes CASTQGSYGYTF.

This chain uses TRBV4-1 with TRBJ2-1, with 9 bases that match TRBD1. Germline CDR1 MGHRA, CDR2 YSYEKL. The ends lost 1 base at V and 5 bases at J; junction bases unmatched: 9. The CDR3 runs 17 residues. The CDR3 DNA is TGCGCCAGCAGCCAAGTACCGGGACAGGGATTAAACAATGAGCAGTTCTTC. This sequence encodes CASSQVPGQGLNNEQFF.